This T cell receptor beta chain comes out of a study of shared clonotypes between healthy human individuals. The germline V and J ends were trimmed by 2 bases and 6 bases, with 8 bases remaining between them. This CDR3 is 12 amino acids long. CDR1 SGHDT and CDR2 YYEEEE come from the germline V gene. Splitting of each subset's genomic DNA was done evenly across several immunoSEQ plates. Unsorted PBMC replicate PCRs drew on roughly 280 ng DNA, representing some 30,000 T cell genomes. Here immunoSEQ multiplex PCR was the method, and the copy in TCRdb shows in-frame clones only, minus some. The sample yields fewer than 600,000 clones, around 78% seen once.

The V gene is TRBV5-6, the J gene TRBJ1-1; D unclear. The source of this sequence is a woman aged 40 to 50 in good health. Some clones in this sample may be carry-over from other donors' samples. The specimen sequenced was PBMCs. This CDR3 is CASSFDRSEAFF. DNA for the CDR3: TGTGCCAGCAGCTTTGACCGCTCTGAAGCTTTCTTT.